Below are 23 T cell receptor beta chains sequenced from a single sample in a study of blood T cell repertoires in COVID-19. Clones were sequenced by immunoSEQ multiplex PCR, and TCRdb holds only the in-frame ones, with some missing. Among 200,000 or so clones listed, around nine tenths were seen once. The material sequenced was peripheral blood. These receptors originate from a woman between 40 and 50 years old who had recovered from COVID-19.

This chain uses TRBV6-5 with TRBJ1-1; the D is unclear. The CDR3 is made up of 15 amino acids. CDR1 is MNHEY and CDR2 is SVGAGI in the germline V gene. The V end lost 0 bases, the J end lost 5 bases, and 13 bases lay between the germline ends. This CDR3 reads CASSYSAAGGTEAFF. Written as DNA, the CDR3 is TGTGCCAGCAGTTACTCGGCCGCAGGTGGGACTGAAGCTTTCTTT.

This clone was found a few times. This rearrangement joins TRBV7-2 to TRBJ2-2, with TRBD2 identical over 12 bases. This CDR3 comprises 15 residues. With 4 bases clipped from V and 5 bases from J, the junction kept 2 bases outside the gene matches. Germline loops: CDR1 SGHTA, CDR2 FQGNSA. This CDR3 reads CASSSGTSGTGELFF. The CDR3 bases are TGTGCCAGCAGCTCCGGGACTAGCGGGACCGGGGAGCTGTTTTTT.

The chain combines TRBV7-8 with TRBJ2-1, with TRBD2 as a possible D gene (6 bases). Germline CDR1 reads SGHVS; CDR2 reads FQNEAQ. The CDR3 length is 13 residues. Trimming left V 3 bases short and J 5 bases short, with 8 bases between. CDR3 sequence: CASSFRGNNEQFF. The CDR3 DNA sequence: TGTGCCAGCAGCTTTCGGGGGAACAATGAGCAGTTCTTC.

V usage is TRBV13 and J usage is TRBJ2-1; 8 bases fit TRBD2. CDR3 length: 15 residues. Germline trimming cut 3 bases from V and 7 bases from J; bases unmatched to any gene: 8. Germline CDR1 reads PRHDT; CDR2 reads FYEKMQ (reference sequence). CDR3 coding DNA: TGTGCCAGCAGCTTGGACGGACTAGCCCGGAATGAGCAGTTCTTC. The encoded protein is CASSLDGLARNEQFF.

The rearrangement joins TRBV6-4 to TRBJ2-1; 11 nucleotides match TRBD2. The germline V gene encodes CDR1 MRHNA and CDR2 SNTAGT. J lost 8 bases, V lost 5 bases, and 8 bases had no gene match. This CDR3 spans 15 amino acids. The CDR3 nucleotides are TGTGCCAGCAGTCCACTAGCGGGAGTTGTGGATGAGCAGTTCTTC. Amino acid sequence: CASSPLAGVVDEQFF.

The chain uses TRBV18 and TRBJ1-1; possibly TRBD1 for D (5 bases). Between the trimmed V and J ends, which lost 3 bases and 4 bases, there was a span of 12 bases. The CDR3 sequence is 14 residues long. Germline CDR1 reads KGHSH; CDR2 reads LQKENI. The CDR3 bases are TGTGCCAGCTCACCCCCTCAGGGTGGCACTGAAGCTTTCTTT. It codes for CASSPPQGGTEAFF.

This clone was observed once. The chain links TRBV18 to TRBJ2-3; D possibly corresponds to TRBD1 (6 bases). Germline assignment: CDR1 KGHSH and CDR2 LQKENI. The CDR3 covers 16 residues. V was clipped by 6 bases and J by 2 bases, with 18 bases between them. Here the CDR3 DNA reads TGTGCCAGCTCCCAGTACTCTGACAGGAACACAGATACGCAGTATTTT. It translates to CASSQYSDRNTDTQYF.

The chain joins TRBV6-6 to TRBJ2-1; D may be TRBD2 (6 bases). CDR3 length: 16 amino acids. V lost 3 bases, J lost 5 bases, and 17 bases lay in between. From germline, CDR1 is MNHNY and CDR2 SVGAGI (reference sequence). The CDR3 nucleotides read TGTGCCAGCAGTTATCGCACCGGGACTGGAGACAATGAGCAGTTCTTC. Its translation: CASSYRTGTGDNEQFF.

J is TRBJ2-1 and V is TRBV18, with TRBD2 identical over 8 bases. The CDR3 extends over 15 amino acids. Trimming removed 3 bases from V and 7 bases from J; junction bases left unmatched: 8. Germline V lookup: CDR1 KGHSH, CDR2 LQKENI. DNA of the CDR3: TGTGCCAGCTCACCCAACCAGCTAGCGGGTAATGAGCAGTTCTTC. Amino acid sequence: CASSPNQLAGNEQFF.

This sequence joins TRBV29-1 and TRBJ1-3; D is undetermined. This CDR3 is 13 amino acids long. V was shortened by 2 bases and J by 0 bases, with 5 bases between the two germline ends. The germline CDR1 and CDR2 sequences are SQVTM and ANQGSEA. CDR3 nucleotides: TGCAGCGTTGAATCCTTCTCTGGAAACACCATATATTTT. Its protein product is CSVESFSGNTIYF.

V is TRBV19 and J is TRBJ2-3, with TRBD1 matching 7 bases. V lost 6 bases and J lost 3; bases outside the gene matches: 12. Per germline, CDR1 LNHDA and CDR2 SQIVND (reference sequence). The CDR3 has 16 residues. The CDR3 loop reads CASSPGGQLFTDTQYF. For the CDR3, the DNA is TGTGCCAGTAGCCCAGGGGGACAACTTTTTACAGATACGCAGTATTTT. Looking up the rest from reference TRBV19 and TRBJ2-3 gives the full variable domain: DGGITQSPKYLFRKEGQNVTLSCEQNLNHDAMYWYRQDPGQGLRLIYYSQIVNDFQKGDIAEGYSVSREKKESFPLTVTSAQKNPTAFYLCASSPGGQLFTDTQYFGPGTRLTVL.

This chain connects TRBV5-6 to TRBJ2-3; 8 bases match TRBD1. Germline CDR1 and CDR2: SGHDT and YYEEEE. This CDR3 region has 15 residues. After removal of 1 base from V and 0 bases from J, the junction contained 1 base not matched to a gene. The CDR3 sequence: CASSLWDRSTDTQYF. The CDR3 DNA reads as TGTGCCAGCAGCTTGTGGGACAGGAGCACAGATACGCAGTATTTT.

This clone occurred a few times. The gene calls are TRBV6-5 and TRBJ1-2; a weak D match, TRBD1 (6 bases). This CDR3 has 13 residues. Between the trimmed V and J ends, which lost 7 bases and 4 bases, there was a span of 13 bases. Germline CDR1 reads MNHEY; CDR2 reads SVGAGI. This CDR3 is CASNSGTSYGYTF. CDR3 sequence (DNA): TGTGCCAGCAATTCCGGGACATCCTATGGCTACACCTTC.

CDR3 region: CASSLGGLAGGYNEQFF. CDR3 sequence (DNA): TGCGCCAGCAGCTTGGGGGGACTAGCGGGAGGGTACAATGAGCAGTTCTTC. The V call is TRBV5-1, the J call TRBJ2-1, with TRBD2 matching over 16 bases. The trim removed 0 bases at V and 4 bases at J, leaving 1 base unmatched. CDR3 length: 17 residues. The germline V gene encodes CDR1 SGHRS and CDR2 YFSETQ.

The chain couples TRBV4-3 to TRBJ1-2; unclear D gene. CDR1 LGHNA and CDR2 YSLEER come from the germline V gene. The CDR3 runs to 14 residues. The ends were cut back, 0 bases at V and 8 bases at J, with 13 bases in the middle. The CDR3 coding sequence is TGCGCCAGCAGCCAAGACCCAGGACCGGGGGGCTACACCTTC. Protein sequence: CASSQDPGPGGYTF.

This CDR3 is CASSRGRAGWDTGELFF. CDR3 coding DNA: TGTGCCAGCAGTCGGGGTAGAGCGGGATGGGACACCGGGGAGCTGTTTTTT. The chain carries TRBV2 and TRBJ2-2; 7 bases align to TRBD2. Germline lookup yields CDR1 SNHLY and CDR2 FYNNEI. The CDR3 spans 17 residues. V shed 5 bases, J shed 3 bases, and the junction held 12 bases outside the gene matches.

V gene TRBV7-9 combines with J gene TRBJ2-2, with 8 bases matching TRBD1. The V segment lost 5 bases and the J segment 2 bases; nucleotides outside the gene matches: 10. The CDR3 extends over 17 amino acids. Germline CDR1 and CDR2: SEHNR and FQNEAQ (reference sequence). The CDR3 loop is CASSHTGDRLNTGELFF. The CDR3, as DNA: TGTGCCAGCAGCCATACGGGGGACAGGTTAAACACCGGGGAGCTGTTTTTT.

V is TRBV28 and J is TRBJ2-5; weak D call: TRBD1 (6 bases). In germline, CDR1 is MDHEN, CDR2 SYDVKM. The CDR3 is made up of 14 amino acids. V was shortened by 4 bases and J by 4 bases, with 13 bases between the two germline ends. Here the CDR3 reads CASSSSQGSETQYF. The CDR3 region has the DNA TGTGCCAGCAGTTCCAGTCAGGGGTCAGAGACCCAGTACTTC.

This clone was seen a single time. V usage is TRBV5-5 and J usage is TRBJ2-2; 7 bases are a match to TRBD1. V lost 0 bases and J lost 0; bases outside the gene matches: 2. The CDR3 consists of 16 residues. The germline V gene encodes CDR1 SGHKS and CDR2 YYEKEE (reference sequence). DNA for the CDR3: TGTGCCAGCAGCTTGGGACAGGGAGCGAACACCGGGGAGCTGTTTTTT. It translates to CASSLGQGANTGELFF.

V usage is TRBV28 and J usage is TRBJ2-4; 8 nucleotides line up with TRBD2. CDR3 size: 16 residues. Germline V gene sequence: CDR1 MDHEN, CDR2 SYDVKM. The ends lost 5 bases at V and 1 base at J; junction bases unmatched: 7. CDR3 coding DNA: TGTGCCAGCAGTCCCTCTCTAGCGGGTGCCAAAAACATTCAGTACTTC. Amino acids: CASSPSLAGAKNIQYF.

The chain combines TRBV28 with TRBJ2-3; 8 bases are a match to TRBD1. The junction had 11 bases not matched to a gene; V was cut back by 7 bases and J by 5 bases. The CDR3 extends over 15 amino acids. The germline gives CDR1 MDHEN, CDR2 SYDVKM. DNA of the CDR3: TGTGCCAGCACCAACCCCCAGGGGGCCAGAGATACGCAGTATTTT. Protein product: CASTNPQGARDTQYF.

CDR3 nucleotide sequence: TGCAGCGTGGACACAGGGTTTTCGGCCTACAATGAGCAGTTCTTC. Its protein is CSVDTGFSAYNEQFF. The chain joins TRBV29-1 to TRBJ2-1, with a tentative D call TRBD1 (6 bases). The ends were cut back, 6 bases at V and 2 bases at J, with 17 bases in the middle. This CDR3 has 15 amino acids. The germline CDR1 and CDR2 sequences are SQVTM and ANQGSEA.

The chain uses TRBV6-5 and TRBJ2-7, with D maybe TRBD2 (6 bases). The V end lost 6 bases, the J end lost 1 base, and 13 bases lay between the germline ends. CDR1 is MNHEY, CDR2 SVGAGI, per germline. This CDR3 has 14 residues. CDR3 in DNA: TGTGCCAGCAGCTTAGCGGTTCAATCCTACGAGCAGTACTTC. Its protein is CASSLAVQSYEQYF.